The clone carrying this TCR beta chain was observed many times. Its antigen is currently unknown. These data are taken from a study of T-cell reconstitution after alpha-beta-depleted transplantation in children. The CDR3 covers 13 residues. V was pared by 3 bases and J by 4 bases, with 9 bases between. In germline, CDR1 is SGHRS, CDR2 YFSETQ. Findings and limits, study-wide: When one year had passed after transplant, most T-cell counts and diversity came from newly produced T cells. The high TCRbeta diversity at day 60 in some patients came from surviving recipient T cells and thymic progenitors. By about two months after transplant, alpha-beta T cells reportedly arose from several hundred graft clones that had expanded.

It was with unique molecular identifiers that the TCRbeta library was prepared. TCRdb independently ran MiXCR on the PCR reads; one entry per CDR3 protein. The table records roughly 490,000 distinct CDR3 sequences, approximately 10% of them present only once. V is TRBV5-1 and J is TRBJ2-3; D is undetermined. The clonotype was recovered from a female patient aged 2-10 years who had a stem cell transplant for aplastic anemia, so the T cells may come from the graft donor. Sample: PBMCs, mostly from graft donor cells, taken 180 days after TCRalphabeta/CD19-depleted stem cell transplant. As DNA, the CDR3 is TGCGCCAGCAGCTGGGAACGGGCAGATACGCAGTATTTT. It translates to CASSWERADTQYF.